The clone carrying this T cell receptor (beta chain) appeared a single time. Its target is unknown. Losses at the gene ends were 8 bases for V and 3 bases for J; bases not matched to a gene: 4. The CDR3 spans 14 residues. Germline V gene lookup returns CDR1 MNHEY and CDR2 SVGAGI. Primers: 60 Vbeta forward and 13 Jbeta reverse. Profiled with immunoSEQ multiplex PCR; TCRdb holds only in-frame clones, not every one. The sample has some 98,000 clones; about 81% are singletons. The sample originates from a study of cytomegalovirus exposure and HLA in healthy donors. On the study more broadly: In a previous analysis, approximately 110 million unique TCR beta sequences were found from 170 million or so T cells. Findings and caveats of the study: The study flagged around 150 TCR beta chains as cytomegalovirus-associated. Most TCR beta V segments were productive about 90% or about 30% of the time in an earlier analysis. In a later analysis, at a false discovery rate of 0.05, fewer than 20,000 TCR beta sequences matched HLA alleles.

V is TRBV6-5 and J is TRBJ1-6; 7 nucleotides line up with TRBD1. This clonotype was obtained from a man aged 40-49 years in good health and CMV-seronegative. The sequenced material came from PBMCs. The CDR3 sequence is CASGGQSYNSPLHF. DNA for the CDR3: TGTGCCAGCGGGGGACAGAGCTATAATTCACCCCTCCACTTT.